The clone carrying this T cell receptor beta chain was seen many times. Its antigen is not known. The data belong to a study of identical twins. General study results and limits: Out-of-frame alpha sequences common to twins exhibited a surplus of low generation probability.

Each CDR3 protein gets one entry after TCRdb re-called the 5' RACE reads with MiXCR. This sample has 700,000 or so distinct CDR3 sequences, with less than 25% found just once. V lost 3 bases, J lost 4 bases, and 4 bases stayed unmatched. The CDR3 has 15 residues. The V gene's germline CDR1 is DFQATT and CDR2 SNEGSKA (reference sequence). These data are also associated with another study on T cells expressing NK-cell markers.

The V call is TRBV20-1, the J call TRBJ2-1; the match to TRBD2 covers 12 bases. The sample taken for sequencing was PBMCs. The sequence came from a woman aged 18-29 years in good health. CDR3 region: CSASRLAGDYNEQFF. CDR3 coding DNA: TGCAGTGCTAGCCGACTAGCGGGGGATTACAATGAGCAGTTCTTC.